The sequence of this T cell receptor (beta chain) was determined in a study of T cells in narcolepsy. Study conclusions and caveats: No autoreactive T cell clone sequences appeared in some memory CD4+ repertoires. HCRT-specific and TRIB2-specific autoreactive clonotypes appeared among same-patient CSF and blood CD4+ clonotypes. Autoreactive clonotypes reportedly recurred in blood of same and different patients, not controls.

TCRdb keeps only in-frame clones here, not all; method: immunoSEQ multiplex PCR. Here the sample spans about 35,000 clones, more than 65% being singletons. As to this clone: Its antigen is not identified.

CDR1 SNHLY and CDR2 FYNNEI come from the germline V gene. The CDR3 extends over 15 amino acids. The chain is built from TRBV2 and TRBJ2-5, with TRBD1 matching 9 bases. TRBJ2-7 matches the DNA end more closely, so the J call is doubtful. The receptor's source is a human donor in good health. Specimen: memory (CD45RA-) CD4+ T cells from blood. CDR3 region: CASSTSRDRAHEQYF. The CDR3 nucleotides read TGTGCCAGCAGTACCTCCCGGGACAGGGCCCACGAGCAGTACTTC.